These T cell receptor beta chains were read from a single sample in a study of T cell responses to AZD1222 COVID-19 vaccine. The data were produced by immunoSEQ multiplex PCR, yet TCRdb's version contains in-frame clones alone and is incomplete. The sample has tens of thousands of clones; under 95% are singletons. Sequenced material: peripheral blood, taken on day 0 of MenACWY control vaccination. The source of these receptors is an adult in good health. The CDR3 runs from the conserved cysteine through the conserved F or W. Each record gives: V gene, clone size, J gene, D gene, CDR3 protein, CDR3 DNA. The D gene is left open where the match is weak. The size of a clone is reported for some rows only, either as once, few or many, or as a class for expanded clones.

TRBV5-1	.	TRBJ1-1	.	CASSLAVGNTEAFF	TGCGCCAGCAGCTTGGCCGTAGGGAACACTGAAGCTTTCTTT
TRBV6-2/TRBV6-3	.	TRBJ1-1	TRBD1	CASSSVGQGYTEAFF	TGTGCCAGCAGTTCCGTAGGACAGGGGTACACTGAAGCTTTCTTT
TRBV2	.	TRBJ1-2	.	CASSEGGNYGYTF	TGTGCCAGCAGTGAAGGGGGGAACTATGGCTACACCTTC
TRBV5-1	few	TRBJ1-1	TRBD1	CASSTETGMGTEAFF	TGCGCCAGCAGCACGGAGACAGGGATGGGCACTGAAGCTTTCTTT
TRBV9	.	TRBJ2-5	.	CASSVVGETQYF	TGTGCCAGCAGCGTAGTCGGGGAGACCCAGTACTTC
TRBV7-2	.	TRBJ1-1	.	CASSLDRARTEAFF	TGTGCCAGCAGCTTAGACCGGGCCCGCACTGAAGCTTTCTTT
TRBV18	.	TRBJ1-2	.	CASSPDVGYGYTF	TGTGCCAGCTCACCAGACGTCGGCTATGGCTACACCTTC
TRBV6-2/TRBV6-3	few	TRBJ2-7	.	CASSLGRDRLSYEQYF	TGTGCCAGCAGCTTAGGGAGGGACAGGTTATCCTACGAGCAGTACTTC
TRBV6-1	once	TRBJ2-7	.	CASSERSYEQYF	TGTGCCAGCAGTGAAAGGTCCTACGAGCAGTACTTC
TRBV7-9	.	TRBJ2-7	.	CASSPRRGAPMDEQYF	TGTGCCAGCAGCCCCCGTCGAGGGGCGCCCATGGACGAGCAGTACTTC
TRBV7-3	.	TRBJ2-7	.	CASSLAGPGAYEQYF	TGTGCCAGCAGCTTAGCCGGGCCGGGGGCGTACGAGCAGTACTTC
TRBV14	.	TRBJ1-2	TRBD1	CASSQDEQGAIGGYTF	TGTGCCAGCAGCCAAGATGAGCAGGGGGCGATCGGTGGCTACACCTTC
TRBV7-3	.	TRBJ1-1	TRBD1	CASSLREVGLRDTDRGPGTEAFF	TGTGCCAGCAGCTTAAGGGAGGTGGGGCTCCGGGACACCGACAGGGGGCCTGGCACTGAAGCTTTCTTT
TRBV28	.	TRBJ2-3	TRBD2	CASSLPSGRAADTQYF	TGTGCCAGCAGTTTACCAAGCGGGAGGGCCGCAGATACGCAGTATTTT
TRBV2	.	TRBJ1-2	TRBD1	CASSVLGQGRSYTF	TGTGCCAGCAGTGTACTGGGACAGGGTAGGAGCTACACCTTC
TRBV5-8	.	TRBJ1-6	TRBD1	CASSLDRGYSPLHF	TGTGCCAGCAGCCTAGACAGGGGTTATTCACCCCTCCACTTT
TRBV4-2	once	TRBJ1-1	.	CASSQNPSNTEAFF	TGTGCCAGCAGCCAGAACCCAAGTAACACTGAAGCTTTCTTT
TRBV7-9	.	TRBJ2-5	TRBD2	CASSRGGQETQYF	TGTGCCAGCAGCCGCGGGGGCCAAGAGACCCAGTACTTC
TRBV19	few	TRBJ1-1	.	CASSPFASNTEAFF	TGTGCCAGTAGTCCCTTTGCCTCGAACACTGAAGCTTTCTTT
TRBV5-1	once	TRBJ1-5	.	CASSLLGQADQPQHF	TGCGCCAGCAGCTTGTTAGGGCAGGCCGATCAGCCCCAGCATTTT
TRBV7-9	.	TRBJ2-6	.	CASSPMAGANVLTF	TGTGCCAGCAGCCCCATGGCCGGGGCCAACGTCCTGACTTTC
TRBV19	.	TRBJ1-4	.	CASSPPKGGATNEKLFF	TGTGCCAGTAGTCCTCCGAAGGGGGGTGCAACTAATGAAAAACTGTTTTTT
TRBV19	once	TRBJ2-7	TRBD1	CASSIRRTGGVEQYF	TGTGCCAGTAGTATACGGAGGACAGGGGGAGTAGAGCAGTACTTC
TRBV9	.	TRBJ1-1	TRBD1	CASSADYRGEAFF	TGTGCCAGCAGCGCAGATTACAGGGGCGAAGCTTTCTTT
TRBV5-4	.	TRBJ1-1	.	CASSYPGETEAFF	TGTGCCAGCAGCTACCCAGGGGAAACTGAAGCTTTCTTT
TRBV24-1	.	TRBJ1-2	.	CATSDPVGDYGYTF	TGTGCCACCAGTGATCCGGTCGGAGACTATGGCTACACCTTC
TRBV11-3	.	TRBJ1-4	.	CASSLRGATNEKLFF	TGTGCCAGCAGCCTTCGCGGTGCAACTAATGAAAAACTGTTTTTT